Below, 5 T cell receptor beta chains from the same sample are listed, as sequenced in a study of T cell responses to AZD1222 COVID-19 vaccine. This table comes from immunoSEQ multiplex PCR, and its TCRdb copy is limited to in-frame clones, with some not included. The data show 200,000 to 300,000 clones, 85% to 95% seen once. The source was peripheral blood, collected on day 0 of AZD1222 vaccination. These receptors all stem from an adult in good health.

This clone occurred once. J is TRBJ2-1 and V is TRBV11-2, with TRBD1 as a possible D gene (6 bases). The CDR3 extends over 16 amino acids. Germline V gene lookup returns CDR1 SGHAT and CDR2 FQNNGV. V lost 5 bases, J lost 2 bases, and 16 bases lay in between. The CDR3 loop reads CASSNLLGAPYNEQFF. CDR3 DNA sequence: TGTGCCAGCAGCAATTTGCTGGGGGCACCCTACAATGAGCAGTTCTTC.

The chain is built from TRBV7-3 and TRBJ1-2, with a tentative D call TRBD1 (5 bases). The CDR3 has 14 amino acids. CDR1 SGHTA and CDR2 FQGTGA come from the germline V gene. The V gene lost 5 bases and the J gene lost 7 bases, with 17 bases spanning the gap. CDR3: CASSPTSGYGGYTF. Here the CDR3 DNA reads TGTGCCAGCAGCCCTACATCAGGGTATGGTGGCTACACCTTC.

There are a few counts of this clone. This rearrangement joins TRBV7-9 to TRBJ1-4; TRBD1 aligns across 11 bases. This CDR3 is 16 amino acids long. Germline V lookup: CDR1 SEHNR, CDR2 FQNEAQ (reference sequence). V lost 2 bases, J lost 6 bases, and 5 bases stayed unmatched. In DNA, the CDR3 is TGTGCCAGCAGCTTATACCCGGGACAGGGGGATGAAAAACTGTTTTTT. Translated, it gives CASSLYPGQGDEKLFF.

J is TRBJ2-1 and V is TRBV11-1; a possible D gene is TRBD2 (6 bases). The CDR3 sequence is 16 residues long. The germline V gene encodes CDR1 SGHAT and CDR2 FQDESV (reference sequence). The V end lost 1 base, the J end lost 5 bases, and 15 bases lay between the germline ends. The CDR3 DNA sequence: TGTGCCAGCAGCTTAGGGGACTCCTACCTTAACAATGAGCAGTTCTTC. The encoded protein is CASSLGDSYLNNEQFF.

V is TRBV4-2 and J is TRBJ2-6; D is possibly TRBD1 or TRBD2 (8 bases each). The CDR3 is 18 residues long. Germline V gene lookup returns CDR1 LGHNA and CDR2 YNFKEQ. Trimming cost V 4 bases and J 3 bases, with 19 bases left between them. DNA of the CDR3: TGTGCCAGCAGCCGTAGCGGGACAGGTTTAGGTGGGGCCAACGTCCTGACTTTC. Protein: CASSRSGTGLGGANVLTF.